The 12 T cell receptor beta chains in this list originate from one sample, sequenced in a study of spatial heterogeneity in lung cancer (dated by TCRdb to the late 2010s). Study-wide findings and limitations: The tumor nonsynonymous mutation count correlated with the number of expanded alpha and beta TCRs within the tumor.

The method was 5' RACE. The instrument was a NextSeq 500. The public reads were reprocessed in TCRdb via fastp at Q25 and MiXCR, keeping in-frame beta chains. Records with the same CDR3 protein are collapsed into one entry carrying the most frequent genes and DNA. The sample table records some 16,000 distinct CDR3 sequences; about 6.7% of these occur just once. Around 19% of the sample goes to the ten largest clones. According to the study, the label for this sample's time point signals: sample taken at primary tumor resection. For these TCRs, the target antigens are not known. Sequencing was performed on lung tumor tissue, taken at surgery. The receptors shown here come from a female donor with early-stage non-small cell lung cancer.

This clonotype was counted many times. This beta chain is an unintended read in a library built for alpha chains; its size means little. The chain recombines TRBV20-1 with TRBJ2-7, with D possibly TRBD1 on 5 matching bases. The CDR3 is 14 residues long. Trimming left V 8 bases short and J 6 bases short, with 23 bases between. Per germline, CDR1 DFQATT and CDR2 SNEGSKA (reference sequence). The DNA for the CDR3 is TGCAGTACCCTCCTGGTGGCAGGGTCGGTCGAGCAGTACTTC. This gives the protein CSTLLVAGSVEQYF.

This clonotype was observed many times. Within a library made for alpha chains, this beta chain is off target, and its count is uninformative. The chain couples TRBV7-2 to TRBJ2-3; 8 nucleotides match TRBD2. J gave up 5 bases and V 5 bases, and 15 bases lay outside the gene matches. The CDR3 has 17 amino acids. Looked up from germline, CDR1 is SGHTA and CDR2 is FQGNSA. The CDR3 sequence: CASSDTPGGLGRDTQYF. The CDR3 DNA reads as TGTGCCAGCAGCGACACCCCTGGGGGACTAGGCCGAGATACGCAGTATTTT.

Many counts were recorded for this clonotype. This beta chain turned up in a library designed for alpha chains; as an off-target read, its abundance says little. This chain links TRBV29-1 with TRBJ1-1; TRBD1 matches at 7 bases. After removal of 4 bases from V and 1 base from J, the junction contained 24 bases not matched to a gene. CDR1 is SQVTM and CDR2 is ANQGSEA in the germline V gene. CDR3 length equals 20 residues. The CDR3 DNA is TGCAGCGTTGGAGGGAGAGGGGACTCCGGGACAGCTACATGGAACACTGAAGCTTTCTTT. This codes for CSVGGRGDSGTATWNTEAFF.

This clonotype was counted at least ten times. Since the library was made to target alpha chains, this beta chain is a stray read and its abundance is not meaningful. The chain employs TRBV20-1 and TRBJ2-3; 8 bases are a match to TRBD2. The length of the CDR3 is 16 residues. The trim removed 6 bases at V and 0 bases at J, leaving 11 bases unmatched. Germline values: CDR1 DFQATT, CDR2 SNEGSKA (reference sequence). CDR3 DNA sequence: TGCAGTGCACTCTACGGGGGGGCCGCTAGCACAGATACGCAGTATTTT. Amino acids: CSALYGGAASTDTQYF.

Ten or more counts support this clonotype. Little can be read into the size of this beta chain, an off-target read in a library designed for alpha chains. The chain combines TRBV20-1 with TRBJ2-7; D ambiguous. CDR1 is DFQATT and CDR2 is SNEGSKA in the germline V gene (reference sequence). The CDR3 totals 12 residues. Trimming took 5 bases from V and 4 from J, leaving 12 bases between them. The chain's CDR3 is CSASDRQYEQYF. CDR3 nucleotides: TGCAGTGCTTCGGACCGCCAGTACGAGCAGTACTTC.

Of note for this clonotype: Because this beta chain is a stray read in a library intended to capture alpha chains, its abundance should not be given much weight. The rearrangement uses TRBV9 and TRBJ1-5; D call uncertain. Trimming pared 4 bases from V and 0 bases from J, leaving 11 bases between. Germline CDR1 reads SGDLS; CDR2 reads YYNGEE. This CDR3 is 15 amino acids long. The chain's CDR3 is CASSRDVNSNQPQHF. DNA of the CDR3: TGTGCCAGCAGCCGGGATGTTAATAGCAATCAGCCCCAGCATTTT.

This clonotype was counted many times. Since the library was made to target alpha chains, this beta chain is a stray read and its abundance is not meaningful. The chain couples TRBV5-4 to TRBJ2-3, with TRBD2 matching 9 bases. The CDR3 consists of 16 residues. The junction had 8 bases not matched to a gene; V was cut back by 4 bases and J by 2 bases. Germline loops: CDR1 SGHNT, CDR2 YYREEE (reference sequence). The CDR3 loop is CASSLLAGGFTDTQYF. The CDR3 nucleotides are TGTGCCAGCAGCCTGCTTGCGGGGGGGTTCACAGATACGCAGTATTTT.

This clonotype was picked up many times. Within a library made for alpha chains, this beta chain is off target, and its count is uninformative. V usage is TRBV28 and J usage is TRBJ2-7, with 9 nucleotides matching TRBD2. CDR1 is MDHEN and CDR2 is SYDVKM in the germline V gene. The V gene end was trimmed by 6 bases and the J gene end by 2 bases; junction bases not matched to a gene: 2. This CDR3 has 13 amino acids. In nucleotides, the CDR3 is TGTGCCAGCAGAGCGGGGGGCCCCTACGAGCAGTACTTC. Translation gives CASRAGGPYEQYF.

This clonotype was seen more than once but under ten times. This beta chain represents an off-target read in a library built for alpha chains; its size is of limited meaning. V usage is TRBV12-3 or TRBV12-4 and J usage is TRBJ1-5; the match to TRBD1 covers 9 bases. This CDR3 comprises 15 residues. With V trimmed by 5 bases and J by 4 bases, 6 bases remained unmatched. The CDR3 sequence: CASSPGQGDNQPQHF. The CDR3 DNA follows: TGTGCCAGCAGTCCGGGACAGGGAGATAATCAGCCCCAGCATTTT.

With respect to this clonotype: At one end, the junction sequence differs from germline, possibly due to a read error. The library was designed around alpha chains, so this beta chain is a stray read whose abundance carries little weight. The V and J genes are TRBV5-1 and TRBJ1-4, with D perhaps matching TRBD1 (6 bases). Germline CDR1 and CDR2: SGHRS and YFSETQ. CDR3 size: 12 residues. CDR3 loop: CASSFWGAELFF. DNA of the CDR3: TGCGCCAGCAGCTTTTGGGGGGCGGAACTGTTTTTC.

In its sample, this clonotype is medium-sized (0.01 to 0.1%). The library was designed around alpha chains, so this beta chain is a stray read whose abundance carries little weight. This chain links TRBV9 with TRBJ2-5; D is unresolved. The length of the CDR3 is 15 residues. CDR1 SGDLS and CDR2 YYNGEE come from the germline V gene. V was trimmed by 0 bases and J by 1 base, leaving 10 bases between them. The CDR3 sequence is CASSVDGRPQETQYF. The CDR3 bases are TGTGCCAGCAGCGTAGATGGACGGCCCCAAGAGACCCAGTACTTC.

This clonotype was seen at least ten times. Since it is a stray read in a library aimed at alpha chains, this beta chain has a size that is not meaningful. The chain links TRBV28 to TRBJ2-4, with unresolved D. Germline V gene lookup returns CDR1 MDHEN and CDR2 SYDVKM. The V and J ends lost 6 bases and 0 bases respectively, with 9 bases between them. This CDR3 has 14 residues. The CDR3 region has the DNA TGTGCCAGCAGCAAACCCCTAGCCAAAAACATTCAGTACTTC. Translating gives CASSKPLAKNIQYF.